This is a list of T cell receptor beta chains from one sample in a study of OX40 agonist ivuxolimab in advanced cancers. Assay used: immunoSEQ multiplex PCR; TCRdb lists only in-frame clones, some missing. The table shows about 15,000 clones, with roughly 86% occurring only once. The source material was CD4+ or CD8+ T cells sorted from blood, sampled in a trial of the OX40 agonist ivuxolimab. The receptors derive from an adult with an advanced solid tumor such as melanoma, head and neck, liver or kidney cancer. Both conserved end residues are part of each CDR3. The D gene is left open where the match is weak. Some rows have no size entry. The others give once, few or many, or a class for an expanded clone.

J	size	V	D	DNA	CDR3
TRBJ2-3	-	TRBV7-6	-	TGTGCCAGCAGCCTTAATCAAGACGATACGCAGTATTTT	CASSLNQDDTQYF
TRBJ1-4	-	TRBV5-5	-	TGTGCCAGCACCTTCCAAGCCACTAATGAAAAACTGTTTTTT	CASTFQATNEKLFF
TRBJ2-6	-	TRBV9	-	TGTGCCAGCAGCGTAGCTGGCTCTGGGGCCAACGTCCTGACTTTC	CASSVAGSGANVLTF
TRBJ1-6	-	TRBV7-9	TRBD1	TGTGCCAGCAGCTTGACCGGGACAGCTAATTCACCCCTCCACTTT	CASSLTGTANSPLHF
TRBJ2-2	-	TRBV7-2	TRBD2	TGTGCCAGCAGCGCTCCGGGACTAGCGGGAGGGGTGACCGGGGAGCTGTTTTTT	CASSAPGLAGGVTGELFF
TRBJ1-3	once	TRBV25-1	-	TGTGCCAGCAGTGAAGAGGCCTCTGGAAACACCATATATTTT	CASSEEASGNTIYF
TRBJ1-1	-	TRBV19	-	TGTGCCAGTAGTAGTCGGAACACGGCTTTCTTT	CASSSRNTAFF
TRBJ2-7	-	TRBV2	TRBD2	TGTGCCAGCATGGGACTAGGCTCCTACGAGCAGTACTTC	CASMGLGSYEQYF
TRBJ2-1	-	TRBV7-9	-	TGTGCCAGCAGCTCCTTCACCGCGCGATCCTACAATGAGCAGTTCTTC	CASSSFTARSYNEQFF
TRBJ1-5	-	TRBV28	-	TGTGCCAGCAGAAACAGCCCGACCAATCAGCCCCAGCATTTT	CASRNSPTNQPQHF
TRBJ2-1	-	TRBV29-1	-	TGCAGCGGGGGGACAAGCGATAATGAGCAGTTCTTC	CSGGTSDNEQFF
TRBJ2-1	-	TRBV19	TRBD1	TGTGCCGGCTCGACAGGGGGCGCGATGGAATACAATGAGCAGTTCTTC	CAGSTGGAMEYNEQFF
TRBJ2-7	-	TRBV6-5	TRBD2	TGTGCCAGCAGAACTAGCGGGAGTTACAACGAGCAGTACTTC	CASRTSGSYNEQYF
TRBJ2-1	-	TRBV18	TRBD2	TGTGCCAGCTCACCGCTAGCGGGCCTATACAATGAGCAGTTCTTC	CASSPLAGLYNEQFF
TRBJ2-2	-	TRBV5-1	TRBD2	TGCGCCAGCGGGCCACCCCGGGGGGCGAACACCGGGGAGCTGTTTTTT	CASGPPRGANTGELFF
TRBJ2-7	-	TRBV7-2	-	TGTGCCAGCAGCTTACAGGGGGGCTACGAGCAGTACTTC	CASSLQGGYEQYF
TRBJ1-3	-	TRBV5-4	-	TGTGCCAGCAGCCTCGGACACAACTCTGGAAACACCATATATTTT	CASSLGHNSGNTIYF
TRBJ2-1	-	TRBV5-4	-	TGTGCCAGCAGCCGGCCAGGGTTCGATAACAATGAGCAGTTCTTC	CASSRPGFDNNEQFF
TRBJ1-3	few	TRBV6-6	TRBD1	TGTGCCAGCAGTGGCCGATGGACAGGCTCTGGAAACACCATATATTTT	CASSGRWTGSGNTIYF
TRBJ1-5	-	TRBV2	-	TGTGCCAGCAGCCAGACGAAAAATCAGCCCCAGCATTTT	CASSQTKNQPQHF
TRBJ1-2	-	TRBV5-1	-	TGCGCCAGCAGCCCCTCGGACCGGGTGGCCTATGGCTACACCTTC	CASSPSDRVAYGYTF
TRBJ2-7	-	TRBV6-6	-	TGTGCCAGCAGTTATGTTGTGGGCTCCTACGAGCAGTACTTC	CASSYVVGSYEQYF
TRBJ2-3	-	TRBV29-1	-	TGCAGCGTTGCGGGGCGGTTTACTGGTACAGATACGCAGTATTTT	CSVAGRFTGTDTQYF
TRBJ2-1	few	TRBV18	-	TGTGCCAGCTCCCCTGAAACCGGGGCCAGCTCCTACAATGAGCAGTTCTTC	CASSPETGASSYNEQFF
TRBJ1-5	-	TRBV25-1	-	TGTGCCAGCTCCGCGACAGGAACTTATAGCAATCAGCCCCAGCATTTT	CASSATGTYSNQPQHF
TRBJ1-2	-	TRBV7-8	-	TGTGCCAGCAGCTTACTAGCTGGGACTGCCTCTAACTATGGCTACACCTTC	CASSLLAGTASNYGYTF
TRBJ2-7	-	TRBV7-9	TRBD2	TGTGCCAGCAGCTTAAGGGAGGGGACGTTCGACGAGCAGTACTTC	CASSLREGTFDEQYF
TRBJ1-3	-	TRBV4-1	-	TGCGCCAGCAGCCAACTTTCGGGGGCTTCAGGAAACACCATATATTTT	CASSQLSGASGNTIYF
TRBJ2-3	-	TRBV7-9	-	TGTGCCAGCAGCCGGACAGGCACAGATACGCAGTATTTT	CASSRTGTDTQYF